The clone carrying this T cell receptor (beta chain) was detected a few times. Its antigen is still unknown. The data were taken from a study of cytomegalovirus exposure and HLA in healthy donors. Looking at the study overall: Genetic ancestry analysis placed over 65% of the 410 or so donors that were genotyped in the Caucasian-associated cluster.

Use of 60 Vbeta and 13 Jbeta primers characterized the PCR. Repertoires were generated with immunoSEQ multiplex PCR, while TCRdb's copy carries only in-frame clones and drops some. This table holds 150,000 to 200,000 clones, about four fifths found once. Study-wide results and limits: A link between a missense DCLRE1C variant and TCR beta V- and J-gene trimming emerged from a later analysis. Later on, an analysis found that several of the most significant clusters appeared to be linked to common viral pathogens, which included parvovirus B19. Reportedly, diagnosis of cytomegalovirus status by the classifier showed high specificity and sensitivity.

The sequencing input was PBMCs. The clonotype originates from a man in his fifties in good health and CMV-seronegative.

The CDR3 spells CASSGSGHNTEAFF. The CDR3 DNA reads TGTGCCAGCAGTGGGTCAGGACACAACACTGAAGCTTTCTTT. The chain couples TRBV2 to TRBJ1-1; TRBD1 might be the D (5 bases). The CDR3 runs to 14 residues. V dropped 4 bases and J dropped 2 bases, with 11 bases sitting between them. Looked up from germline, CDR1 is SNHLY and CDR2 is FYNNEI.